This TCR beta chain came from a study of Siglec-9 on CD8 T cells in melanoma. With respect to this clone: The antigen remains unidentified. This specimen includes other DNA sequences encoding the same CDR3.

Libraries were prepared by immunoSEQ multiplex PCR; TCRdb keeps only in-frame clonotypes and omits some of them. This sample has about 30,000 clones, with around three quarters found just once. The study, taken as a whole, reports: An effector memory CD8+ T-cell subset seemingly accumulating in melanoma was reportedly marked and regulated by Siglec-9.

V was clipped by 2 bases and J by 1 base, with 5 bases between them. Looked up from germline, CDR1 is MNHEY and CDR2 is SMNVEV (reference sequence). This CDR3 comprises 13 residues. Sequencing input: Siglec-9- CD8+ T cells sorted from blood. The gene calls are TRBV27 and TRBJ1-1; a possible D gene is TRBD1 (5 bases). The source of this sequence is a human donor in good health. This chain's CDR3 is CASSLGTNTEAFF. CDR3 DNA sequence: TGTGCCAGCAGTTTAGGGACGAACACTGAAGCTTTCTTT.